This T cell receptor beta chain was documented in a study of T cells in Graves' hyperthyroidism and ophthalmopathy (dated by TCRdb to the late 2010s). At the level of the whole study: Peripheral blood was collected at initial diagnosis, before any treatment. A discovery cohort of around 100 patients, about 40 with Graves' ophthalmopathy and approximately 60 with stable Graves' hyperthyroidism, was used to find distinguishing TCR V-J signatures. Prospective prediction of ophthalmopathy was tested in an independent validation cohort consisting of some 20 hyperthyroidism patients and around 16 patients who later progressed to ophthalmopathy. The 95 to 100 discovery patients were randomly split 7:3 into training and test sets. After sampling, hyperthyroidism patients received methimazole starting at 30 mg daily, and ophthalmopathy patients received high-dose intravenous methylprednisolone. According to the paper, TCR Vbeta CDR3 sequencing was carried out on about 140 peripheral blood samples, which came from under 50 ophthalmopathy, 75 or so hyperthyroidism and about 17 progressor patients. In roughly six Graves' hyperthyroidism patients, the study also compared T-cell repertoires from thyroid tissue with T-cell repertoires from blood.

The investigation overall reported the following: During validation, the model predicted progression to ophthalmopathy a median of approximately 7 months ahead of onset, with roughly 65% sensitivity and more than 72% specificity. No statistical method was used to set the sample size in advance, and investigators knew the group allocation. Most expanded thyroid clonotypes (frequency above 0.001) were also found in blood, which suggests that blood repertoires may mirror thyroid immune responses. A 13 V-J signature model separated ophthalmopathy from stable hyperthyroidism, with nearly 90% sensitivity and about 81% specificity in cross-validation and 80%/75% in testing.

TCR beta CDR3 regions were amplified from RNA transcripts. The TCR CDR3 was subjected to a first round of RT-PCR using the HTBI primer set and the Qiagen OneStep RT-PCR kit. Libraries were constructed in a second round of multiplex PCR, after which size selection and purification were performed. Sequencing of the libraries was done on an Illumina HiSeq2000 using paired-end 100 bp reads. In the original analysis: SOAPnuke was used to process the raw data, with reads discarded if the reads contained adapters or uncalled bases, had a mean Phred below 15, or lacked an exact constant-primer or identifier match. COPE v1.2.5 was used to merge the high-quality paired reads, and each unique nucleotide sequence was defined as a clonotype. MiTCR v1.1 was used to align clonotypes to the IMGT TRBV, TRBD and TRBJ reference segments. The analysis was restricted to V-J combinations with a frequency above 0.0001, which together covered 99% to 99.2% of the repertoires. A TCS score was defined as the ratio between F50 (clonal expansion) and ExV (chaos), using BLOSUM62-based TCRdist between CDR3 peptides within each V-J. Welch's t-statistics and random forest reduced 514 V-J features to around 14, which were used in a naive Bayes classifier (R e1071). The raw public reads went through TCRdb reprocessing: fastp at Q25, MiXCR clone calling, in-frame beta chains kept. CDR3 protein sequences are deduplicated, and each keeps its most common genes and DNA. TCRdb's processing, not the study's, gives the V and J calls here. The sample table contains fewer than 900,000 distinct CDR3 sequences; only one count was recorded for under 20% of them. The ten biggest clones cover approximately 16% of the sample.

V is pruned by 6 bases and J by 0 bases, leaving 8 bases of the junction without a gene match. The cysteine opens and the phenylalanine closes a CDR3 of 15 amino acids. The only DNA kept is the CDR3, 45 bases in frame from the first base. For CDR1 and CDR2, the germline V gene (reference sequence) lists SGHNT and YYREEE. Hyperthyroidism patients were aged 18 to 65 years and newly diagnosed, with disease duration of less than 2 months. Exclusion was applied to patients with uncontrolled infections, other autoimmune diseases, pregnancy or lactation. Clinical symptoms, serum thyroxine and TRAb, thyroid ultrasound, and orbital computed tomography formed the basis for the diagnoses. Blood from progressor patients was collected at the time of first diagnosis with hyperthyroidism, before any ophthalmopathy symptoms had appeared. PBMCs were separated from 8 to 10 ml of fresh peripheral blood using Ficoll-Paque density gradient centrifugation. Progressor patients were first diagnosed with Graves' hyperthyroidism and then developed ophthalmopathy during follow-up. Total RNA was extracted using Trizol reagent, and RNA quality was assessed on an Agilent 2100 Bioanalyzer.

In this sample, this clonotype turned up a few times. The target of this receptor is not known. Per-base qualities were not stored, and no clone one base away is much larger. This clonotype was sampled from a woman in her forties or fifties with Graves' hyperthyroidism that later progressed to Graves' ophthalmopathy. The chain was built from TRBV5-4 and TRBJ1-2; 7 central nucleotides agree with TRBD1. The sequencing input was blood. The nucleotides read TGTGCCAGCACTCCCCCGGGGACAGCTAACTATGGCTACACCTTC. This encodes CASTPPGTANYGYTF.